A selection of T cell receptor beta chains follows, all from one sample in a study of Ad26.COV2.S vaccination and SARS-CoV-2 variants. The repertoire was sequenced with immunoSEQ multiplex PCR; TCRdb's copy has only in-frame clones and lacks some. The table includes 500,000 or so clones, around 85% detected once. Sequencing was performed on peripheral blood, taken in a trial of Ad26.COV2.S vaccine versus placebo. These TCRs come from a person aged 18-60 years who received the Ad26.COV2.S COVID-19 vaccine or a placebo. CDR3s include the opening cysteine and the closing phenylalanine or tryptophan. Fields, in order: CDR3 protein, CDR3 DNA, J gene, clone size, V gene, D gene. The D gene is left open where the match is weak. Size tells how often a clone was seen (once, few, many) or the class of an expanded clone, and some rows leave it out.

CDR3 protein: CASSPRQTVGRETQYF; CDR3 DNA: TGTGCCAGCAGCCCGAGACAGACAGTTGGTCGGGAGACCCAGTACTTC; J gene: TRBJ2-5; clone size: -; V gene: TRBV14; D gene: -
CDR3 protein: CASSPAGTAGHGYTF; CDR3 DNA: TGTGCCAGCTCACCAGCCGGGACAGCGGGTCATGGCTACACCTTC; J gene: TRBJ1-2; clone size: few; V gene: TRBV18; D gene: TRBD1
CDR3 protein: CASRTGAQETQYF; CDR3 DNA: TGTGCCAGCAGGACAGGGGCCCAAGAGACCCAGTACTTC; J gene: TRBJ2-5; clone size: -; V gene: TRBV28; D gene: TRBD1
CDR3 protein: CASRTEANGYGYTF; CDR3 DNA: TGCGCCAGCAGAACTGAAGCTAACGGCTATGGCTACACCTTC; J gene: TRBJ1-2; clone size: -; V gene: TRBV5-1; D gene: -
CDR3 protein: CASSLSGRSGEYF; CDR3 DNA: TGTGCCAGCAGCTTGTCCGGGCGCTCAGGGGAGTACTTC; J gene: TRBJ2-7; clone size: -; V gene: TRBV5-4; D gene: -
CDR3 protein: CSVADRGSGGGGYTF; CDR3 DNA: TGCAGCGTGGCTGACAGGGGAAGCGGCGGGGGTGGCTACACCTTC; J gene: TRBJ1-2; clone size: -; V gene: TRBV29-1; D gene: TRBD1
CDR3 protein: CASVSSSISGANVLTF; CDR3 DNA: TGTGCCAGCGTGAGCTCCTCCATCTCTGGGGCCAACGTCCTGACTTTC; J gene: TRBJ2-6; clone size: few; V gene: TRBV7-9; D gene: -
CDR3 protein: CASSLHLPNTEAFF; CDR3 DNA: TGTGCCAGTAGTCTACACCTTCCGAACACTGAAGCTTTCTTT; J gene: TRBJ1-1; clone size: once; V gene: TRBV19; D gene: -
CDR3 protein: CSVALNYNEQFF; CDR3 DNA: TGCAGCGTGGCCCTGAACTACAATGAGCAGTTCTTC; J gene: TRBJ2-1; clone size: -; V gene: TRBV29-1; D gene: -
CDR3 protein: CASSLMGGTLNEQFF; CDR3 DNA: TGTGCCAGCAGCTTAATGGGGGGTACATTGAATGAGCAGTTCTTC; J gene: TRBJ2-1; clone size: -; V gene: TRBV7-2; D gene: -
CDR3 protein: CASSLAGTVISPQHF; CDR3 DNA: TGTGCCAGCAGCTTGGCGGGTACAGTAATCAGCCCCCAGCATTTT; J gene: TRBJ1-5; clone size: -; V gene: TRBV5-5; D gene: -
CDR3 protein: CAWGETGTGGRGLFF; CDR3 DNA: TGTGCCTGGGGTGAAACCGGGACAGGGGGCCGGGGACTGTTTTTT; J gene: TRBJ1-4; clone size: -; V gene: TRBV30; D gene: TRBD1
CDR3 protein: CASRGAGGNNQPQHF; CDR3 DNA: TGTGCCAGCAGGGGTGCAGGGGGGAACAATCAGCCCCAGCATTTT; J gene: TRBJ1-5; clone size: once; V gene: TRBV2; D gene: TRBD1
CDR3 protein: CASFRTAGIYNEQFF; CDR3 DNA: TGTGCCAGCTTTCGAACAGCGGGGATCTACAATGAGCAGTTCTTC; J gene: TRBJ2-1; clone size: -; V gene: TRBV27; D gene: TRBD2
CDR3 protein: CASSTAWGEQYF; CDR3 DNA: TGTGCCAGCAGCACTGCTTGGGGGGAGCAGTACTTC; J gene: TRBJ2-7; clone size: few; V gene: TRBV5-6; D gene: -
CDR3 protein: CAWSVDTQYF; CDR3 DNA: TGTGCCTGGAGTGTAGATACGCAGTATTTT; J gene: TRBJ2-3; clone size: -; V gene: TRBV30; D gene: -